The rows below give T cell receptor beta chains drawn from one sample of a study of OX40 agonist ivuxolimab in advanced cancers. Assay: immunoSEQ multiplex PCR; the TCRdb copy retains only in-frame clones and omits some. The table shows under 75,000 clones, with around nine tenths occurring only once. Specimen: CD4+ or CD8+ T cells sorted from blood, collected in a trial of the OX40 agonist ivuxolimab. Every receptor here comes from an adult with an advanced solid tumor such as melanoma, head and neck, liver or kidney cancer. Both conserved end residues are part of each CDR3. Each record gives: clone size, J gene, D gene, V gene, CDR3 DNA, CDR3 protein. The D gene is left open where the match is weak. Clone size is stated in some rows and not others, as once, few, many or a class when expanded.

>.|TRBJ2-2|TRBD1|TRBV19
TGTGCCACTAAAGGGGGCCAGGGGGCGTTCACCGGGGAGCTGTTTTTT
CATKGGQGAFTGELFF
>few|TRBJ1-5|.|TRBV30
TGTGCCTGGAGTGTGGGAGGGGGAGGCAATCAGCCCCAGCATTTT
CAWSVGGGGNQPQHF
>.|TRBJ1-2|.|TRBV20-1
TGCAGTGCTAGAGAGGGCGGCTACACCTTC
CSAREGGYTF
>.|TRBJ2-3|TRBD2|TRBV9
TGTGCCAGCAGCGTAGGGAGCGGGAGGGGAGATACGCAGTATTTT
CASSVGSGRGDTQYF
>.|TRBJ2-1|TRBD2|TRBV5-6
TGTGCCAGCAGCTTGGCCGGTTGGCCTAGCGGGGGAAATGAGCAGTTCTTC
CASSLAGWPSGGNEQFF
>.|TRBJ2-2|TRBD1|TRBV28
TGTGCCAGCTACAGGTCACCCGGGACAGGGTTGGCCGGGGAGCTGTTTTTT
CASYRSPGTGLAGELFF
>.|TRBJ2-3|.|TRBV7-2
TGTGCCAGCAGCGGAAGACCGGGGAGGGGGCCAGATACGCAGTATTTT
CASSGRPGRGPDTQYF
>.|TRBJ2-7|TRBD1|TRBV5-1
TGCGCCAGCAGCCGACAGGGAGTACAGTACGAGCAGTACTTC
CASSRQGVQYEQYF
>.|TRBJ1-1|TRBD1|TRBV19
TGTGCCAGTAGTATCCGGACAGGGAGGAACGCTGAAGCTTTCTTT
CASSIRTGRNAEAFF
>.|TRBJ2-1|.|TRBV19
TGTGCCAGTAGTATAGGGACGTTGACAAATGAGCAGTTCTTC
CASSIGTLTNEQFF
>once|TRBJ2-3|.|TRBV7-9
TGTGCCAGCAGCTTAGCCCAGCGGAACACAGATACGCAGTATTTT
CASSLAQRNTDTQYF
>.|TRBJ1-1|.|TRBV18
TGTGCCAGCTCACCCCTGGAGAACACTGAAGCTTTCTTT
CASSPLENTEAFF
>.|TRBJ1-2|TRBD1|TRBV15
TGTGCCACCAGCGGCCAACAGGGGCCGGCTAACTATGGCTACACCTTC
CATSGQQGPANYGYTF
>.|TRBJ1-3|.|TRBV14
TGTGCCAGCAGCCAGGAAGCTGCTGGAAACACCATATATTTT
CASSQEAAGNTIYF
>.|TRBJ1-2|.|TRBV28
TGTGCCAGCAGTTTTGGGGGGCTACACTATGGCTACACCTTC
CASSFGGLHYGYTF
>.|TRBJ2-1|.|TRBV25-1
TGTGCCAGCAGCGGAGGACGGAGCTCCTACAATGAGCAGTTCTTC
CASSGGRSSYNEQFF
>.|TRBJ2-2|.|TRBV11-3
TGTGCCAGCAGCTTAGGGTCCGGGGAGCTGTTTTTT
CASSLGSGELFF
>once|TRBJ1-1|.|TRBV5-6
TGTGCCAGCAGTTCCCCTTCAGCCGGGAACACTGAAGCTTTCTTT
CASSSPSAGNTEAFF
>.|TRBJ1-2|.|TRBV10-3
TGTGCCATCAGTGATTTAAGAAGATTTAACTATGGCTACACCTTC
CAISDLRRFNYGYTF
>once|TRBJ2-2|.|TRBV4-1
TGCGCCAGCAGCCAAAAGGTTACTAGCCCCGGGGAGCTGTTTTTT
CASSQKVTSPGELFF
>once|TRBJ1-3|.|TRBV9
TGTGCCAGCAGCGTAGAGGTGGGTGGAAACACCATATATTTT
CASSVEVGGNTIYF
>once|TRBJ2-1|.|TRBV6-1
TGTGCCAGCATCCACAGGGGCGGGGACAATGAGCAGTTCTTC
CASIHRGGDNEQFF
>.|TRBJ1-2|.|TRBV7-9
TGTGCCAGCAGCTTACCCGAAAACTATGGCTACACCTTC
CASSLPENYGYTF
>few|TRBJ2-1|.|TRBV27
TGTGCCAGCAGTCCCGGCACCGACGGGGGTGAGCAGTTCTTC
CASSPGTDGGEQFF
>.|TRBJ1-2|.|TRBV25-1
TGTGCCAGCAGTGATCACAGGGCTGGGGGCTACACCTTC
CASSDHRAGGYTF
>.|TRBJ1-1|.|TRBV28
TGTGCCAGCAGTTTATGGGGCAACACTGAAGCTTTCTTT
CASSLWGNTEAFF
>.|TRBJ1-1|TRBD1|TRBV7-9
TGTGCCAGCAGCTTTGGACAGGGAAATAGGGCTGAAGCTTTCTTT
CASSFGQGNRAEAFF
>.|TRBJ2-1|.|TRBV7-3
TGTGCCAGCAGCTTAGGTAGCGGGCGGGGGCACAATGAGCAGTTCTTC
CASSLGSGRGHNEQFF
>.|TRBJ2-2|TRBD1|TRBV19
TGTGCCAGTAGTATAGGCCCAGGGCAGGGGGCGTCCGGGGAGCTGTTTTTT
CASSIGPGQGASGELFF
>medium-sized|TRBJ1-5|.|TRBV2
TGTGCCAGCAGGGGAAGCATGAGAGGCAATCAGCCCCAGCATTTT
CASRGSMRGNQPQHF
>.|TRBJ2-7|.|TRBV30
TGTGCCCGGGGAGAAGGGGCTGACGAGCAGTACTTC
CARGEGADEQYF
>.|TRBJ1-2|.|TRBV5-1
TGCGCCAGCAGCTTGGATCCCGATGTTTATGGCTACACCTTC
CASSLDPDVYGYTF
>few|TRBJ2-7|.|TRBV6-1
TGTGCCAGCAGAGTGGACAGCTTCCGCGAGCAGTACTTC
CASRVDSFREQYF
>.|TRBJ2-3|.|TRBV10-2
TGCGCCAGCAGTGCAGAAGATACGCAGTATTTT
CASSAEDTQYF
>.|TRBJ2-5|TRBD1|TRBV5-5
TGTGCCAGCAGCTTGGGACAGGGAGTCGAGACCCAGTACTTC
CASSLGQGVETQYF
>.|TRBJ1-4|.|TRBV5-1
TGCGCCAGCAGCTTCGCGGGGAATAATGAAAAACTGTTTTTT
CASSFAGNNEKLFF
>.|TRBJ2-5|TRBD1|TRBV2
TGTGCCAGCAGTGAATCTCTAGGGGGCCCCCAGTACTTC
CASSESLGGPQYF
>.|TRBJ2-5|.|TRBV7-6
TGTGCCAGCAGGTTCACAGGGGGGGTTCAAGAGACCCAGTACTTC
CASRFTGGVQETQYF
>.|TRBJ2-5|.|TRBV5-1
TGCGCCAGCAGCGAAAGCGAGACCCAGTACTTC
CASSESETQYF
>.|TRBJ2-7|.|TRBV11-2
TGTGCCAGCAGAATGTCACAGCCGTACGAGCAGTACTTC
CASRMSQPYEQYF
>.|TRBJ2-5|TRBD2|TRBV4-2
TGTGCCAGCAGCCAAGCGGGCCGATCGGCGGGGGGCCGGAGCGAGACCCAGTACTTC
CASSQAGRSAGGRSETQYF